The sequence of this T cell receptor beta chain was determined in a study of CD8 T cells in ankylosing spondylitis. It was by quantitative 5'-RACE with molecular barcodes that TCR beta libraries were made. MiXCR was run by TCRdb on the 5' RACE reads, yielding one entry per CDR3 protein. In the table there are around 320,000 distinct CDR3 sequences, roughly 20% of which are singletons. The CDR3 extends over 13 amino acids. Trimming cost V 3 bases and J 1 base, with 6 bases left between them. The germline gives CDR1 DFQATT, CDR2 SNEGSKA (reference sequence). Study-wide results and caveats: A TCR beta motif of several highly homologous variants appeared characteristic of ankylosing spondylitis blood. Significantly higher representation of disease-linked clones was reported for matched ankylosing spondylitis synovial fluid. Relatively rare in peripheral blood, disease-linked clones were also CD8+.

This clonotype was picked up a small number of times. The antigen is unknown. This chain joins TRBV20-1 and TRBJ1-4; D uncertain. Sequencing was carried out using blood, either unsorted or a sorted T cell fraction (not recorded which). The clonotype was recovered from a female donor with ankylosing spondylitis or in good health (not recorded which). CDR3 DNA sequence: TGCAGTGCTAGTCCTAGAACTAATGAAAAACTGTTTTTT. It yields the protein CSASPRTNEKLFF.